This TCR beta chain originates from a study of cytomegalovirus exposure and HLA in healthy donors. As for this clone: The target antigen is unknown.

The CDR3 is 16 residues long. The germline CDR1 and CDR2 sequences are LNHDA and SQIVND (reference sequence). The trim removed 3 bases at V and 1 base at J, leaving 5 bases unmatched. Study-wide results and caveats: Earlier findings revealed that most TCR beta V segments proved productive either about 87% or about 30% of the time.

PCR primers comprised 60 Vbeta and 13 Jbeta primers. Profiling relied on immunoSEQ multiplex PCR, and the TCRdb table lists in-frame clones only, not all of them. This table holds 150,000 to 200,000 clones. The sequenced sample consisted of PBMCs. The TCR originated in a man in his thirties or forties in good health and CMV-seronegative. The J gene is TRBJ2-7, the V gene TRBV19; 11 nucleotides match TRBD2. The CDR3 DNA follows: TGTGCCAGTAGTATTCCAGGGACTAGCGGATCCTACGAGCAGTACTTC. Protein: CASSIPGTSGSYEQYF.